This TCR beta chain came from a study of CD8+ T cells in alopecia areata. Germline CDR1 and CDR2: MNHEY and SMNVEV (reference sequence). J was trimmed by 1 base and V by 5 bases; bases with no gene match: 5. CDR3 size: 15 residues. Collection of lesional scalp punch biopsies and peripheral blood was performed in alopecia areata patients. A FACSAria was used to sort CD4+ and CD8+ T cells. These cells came from PBMCs. It was cDNA, reverse transcribed from extracted RNA, that served as the sequencing template. Assay: immunoSEQ multiplex PCR; the TCRdb copy retains only in-frame clones and omits some. Seen here are 150,000 to 200,000 clones, about 72% observed once, and the top ten hold 11%.

The TCR was taken from a human donor with alopecia areata. The chain recombines TRBV27 with TRBJ1-5; TRBD1 matches 7 bases. The sample consisted of CD8+ T cells sorted from blood, taken at week 0. The CDR3 sequence: CASSPRDRSNQPQHF. CDR3 DNA: TGTGCCAGCAGTCCAAGGGACAGAAGCAATCAGCCCCAGCATTTT.